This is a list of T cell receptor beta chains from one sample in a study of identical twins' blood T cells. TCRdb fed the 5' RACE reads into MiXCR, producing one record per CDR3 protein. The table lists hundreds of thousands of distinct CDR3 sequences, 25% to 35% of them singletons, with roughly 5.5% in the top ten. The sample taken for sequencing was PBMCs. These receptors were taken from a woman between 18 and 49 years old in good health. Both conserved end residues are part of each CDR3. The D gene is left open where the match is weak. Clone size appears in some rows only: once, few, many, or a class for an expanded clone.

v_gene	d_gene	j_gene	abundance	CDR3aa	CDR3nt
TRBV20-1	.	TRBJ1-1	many	CSASRSRAGTFF	TGCAGTGCTAGTAGGAGCAGGGCGGGAACTTTCTTT
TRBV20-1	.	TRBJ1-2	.	CSAPGETANYGYTF	TGCAGTGCCCCCGGGGAAACAGCTAACTATGGCTACACCTTC
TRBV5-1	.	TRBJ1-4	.	CASSLSSGEGEKLFF	TGCGCCAGCAGCTTGAGTTCAGGGGAGGGTGAAAAACTGTTTTTT
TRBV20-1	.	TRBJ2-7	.	CSASPGAHEQYF	TGCAGTGCTAGTCCGGGGGCCCACGAGCAGTACTTC
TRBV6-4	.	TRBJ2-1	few	CASSEALDSYNEQFF	TGTGCCAGCAGTGAGGCACTAGACTCCTACAATGAGCAGTTCTTC
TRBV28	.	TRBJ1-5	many	CASSFGGRGKGQPQHF	TGTGCCAGCAGTTTCGGGGGCAGGGGTAAAGGTCAGCCCCAGCATTTT
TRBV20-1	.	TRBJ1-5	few	CSARDQHAFNQPQHF	TGCAGTGCTAGAGATCAGCACGCGTTCAATCAGCCCCAGCATTTT
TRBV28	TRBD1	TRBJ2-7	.	CASRGTVTYEQYF	TGTGCCAGCAGAGGGACAGTAACCTACGAGCAGTACTTC
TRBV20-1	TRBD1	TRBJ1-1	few	CSALDRGSSRSEAFF	TGCAGTGCCCTGGACAGGGGGAGTTCACGTTCAGAAGCTTTCTTT
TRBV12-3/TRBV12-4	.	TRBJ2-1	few	CASRPNNEQFF	TGTGCCAGCAGACCGAACAATGAGCAGTTCTTC
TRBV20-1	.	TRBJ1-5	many	CSANLGRGNQPQHF	TGCAGTGCAAATCTCGGTAGGGGCAATCAGCCCCAGCATTTT
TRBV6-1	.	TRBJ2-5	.	CASIFEPGLQETQYF	TGTGCCAGCATTTTTGAACCGGGACTGCAAGAGACCCAGTACTTC
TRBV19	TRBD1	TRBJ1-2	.	CASTGQGQGYTF	TGTGCCAGTACCGGACAGGGTCAAGGCTACACCTTC
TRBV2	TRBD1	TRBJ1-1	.	CASSPSGTGGVAFF	TGTGCCAGCAGCCCGTCCGGGACAGGGGGCGTCGCTTTCTTT
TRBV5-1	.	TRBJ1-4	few	CASSRRTNEKLFF	TGCGCCAGCAGCCGACGGACAAATGAAAAACTGTTTTTT
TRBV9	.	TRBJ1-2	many	CASSGQPGALLDYGYTF	TGTGCCAGCAGCGGCCAACCGGGGGCCCTACTGGACTATGGCTACACCTTC
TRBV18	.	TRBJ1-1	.	CASSPQQGHDTEAFF	TGTGCCAGCTCACCACAGCAGGGTCACGACACTGAAGCTTTCTTT
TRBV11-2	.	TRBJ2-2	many	CASSQTGTLTGELFF	TGTGCCAGCAGCCAAACCGGGACGCTCACCGGGGAGCTGTTTTTT
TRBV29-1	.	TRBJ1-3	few	CSVRAPWTGNTIYF	TGCAGCGTTCGAGCCCCTTGGACTGGAAACACCATATATTTT
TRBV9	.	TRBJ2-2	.	CASSVGVVSAGELFF	TGTGCCAGCAGCGTAGGAGTAGTCTCGGCCGGGGAGCTGTTTTTT
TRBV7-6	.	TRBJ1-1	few	CASSSRGGSSTEAFF	TGTGCCAGCAGCTCTAGAGGGGGATCGAGCACTGAAGCTTTCTTT
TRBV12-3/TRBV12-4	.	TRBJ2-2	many	CASSFFGELFF	TGTGCCAGCAGTTTTTTCGGGGAGCTGTTTTTT
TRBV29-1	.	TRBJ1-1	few	CSVPASTEAFF	TGCAGCGTTCCCGCCAGCACTGAAGCTTTCTTT
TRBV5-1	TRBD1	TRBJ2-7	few	CASKGQGPPYEQYF	TGCGCCAGCAAAGGACAGGGGCCCCCCTACGAGCAGTACTTC
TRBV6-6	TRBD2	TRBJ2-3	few	CASSERTSGIPDTQYF	TGTGCCAGCAGTGAGAGGACTAGCGGGATTCCAGATACGCAGTATTTT
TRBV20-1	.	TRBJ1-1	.	CSVRDTNTEAFF	TGCAGTGTCAGGGACACGAACACTGAAGCTTTCTTT
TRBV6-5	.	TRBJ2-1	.	CASSYSPGRTVQFF	TGTGCCAGCAGTTACTCGCCAGGGCGAACGGTACAGTTCTTC
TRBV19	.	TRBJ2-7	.	CASHPGLRPYEQYF	TGTGCCAGTCATCCGGGACTGCGACCCTACGAGCAGTACTTC
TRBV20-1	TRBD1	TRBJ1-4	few	CSATTGADEKLFF	TGCAGTGCTACGACAGGGGCAGATGAAAAACTGTTTTTT
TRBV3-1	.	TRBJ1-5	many	CASSQDLGQPQHF	TGTGCCAGCAGCCAAGATCTTGGCCAGCCCCAGCATTTT
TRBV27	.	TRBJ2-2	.	CASSYSRDPNTGELFF	TGTGCCAGCAGTTACTCCCGGGATCCGAACACCGGGGAGCTGTTTTTT
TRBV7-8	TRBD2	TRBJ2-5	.	CASSLTFLAGVETQYF	TGTGCCAGCAGCTTAACCTTTCTAGCGGGAGTAGAGACCCAGTACTTC
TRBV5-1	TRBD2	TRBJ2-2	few	CASSFSSGSKNFGELFF	TGCGCCAGCAGCTTTTCTAGCGGGAGTAAGAATTTCGGGGAGCTGTTTTTT
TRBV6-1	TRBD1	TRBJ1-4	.	CASQTGDATNEKLFF	TGTGCCAGCCAGACAGGGGACGCGACTAATGAAAAACTGTTTTTT
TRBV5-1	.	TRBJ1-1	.	CASSLALTGNTEAFF	TGCGCCAGCAGCTTGGCCCTGACAGGGAACACTGAAGCTTTCTTT
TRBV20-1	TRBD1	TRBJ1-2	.	CSADRDSLNYGYTF	TGCAGTGCGGATCGGGACAGTCTTAACTATGGCTACACCTTC
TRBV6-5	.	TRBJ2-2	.	CASSYFTGNTGELFF	TGTGCCAGCAGTTACTTTACCGGTAACACCGGGGAGCTGTTTTTT
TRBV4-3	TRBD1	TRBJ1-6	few	CASSQDWTGFSPLHF	TGCGCCAGCAGCCAAGATTGGACAGGGTTTTCACCCCTCCACTTT
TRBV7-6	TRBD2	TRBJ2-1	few	CAISMAGGRYNEQFF	TGTGCCATCTCCATGGCGGGAGGGAGGTACAATGAGCAGTTCTTC
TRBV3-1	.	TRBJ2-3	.	CASSHDVRTQYF	TGTGCCAGCAGCCATGATGTTCGCACGCAGTATTTT
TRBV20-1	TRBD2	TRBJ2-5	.	CSAPRVAGIGETQYF	TGCAGTGCACCGAGAGTAGCGGGAATCGGAGAGACCCAGTACTTC
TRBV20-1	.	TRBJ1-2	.	CSAPPDGDNGYTF	TGCAGTGCTCCCCCGGACGGAGACAATGGCTACACCTTC
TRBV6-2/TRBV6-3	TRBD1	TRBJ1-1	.	CASTNGGLTGENTEAFF	TGTGCCAGCACTAACGGGGGCCTGACAGGGGAGAACACTGAAGCTTTCTTT
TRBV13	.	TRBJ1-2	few	CASSLSGSTGYTF	TGTGCCAGCAGCTTGTCAGGCTCAACTGGCTACACCTTC
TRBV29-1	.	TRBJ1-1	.	CSGTPGDTEAFF	TGCAGCGGAACACCGGGTGACACTGAAGCTTTCTTT
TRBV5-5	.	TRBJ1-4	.	CASSLREEKLFF	TGTGCCAGCAGCTTGCGCGAGGAAAAACTGTTTTTT
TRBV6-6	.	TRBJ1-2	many	CASSYGNRMNYGYTF	TGTGCCAGCAGTTACGGAAACAGGATGAACTATGGCTACACCTTC